Listed below are T cell receptor beta chains from one sample, sequenced in a study of beta chain features in type 1 diabetes. Profiling relied on immunoSEQ multiplex PCR, and the TCRdb table lists in-frame clones only, not all of them. Of some 330,000 clones listed, approximately 10% were seen once; the top ten hold around 0.015%. Material: naive CD4+ T cells from blood. These receptors were collected from a woman in her twenties or thirties in good health. The CDR3 runs from the conserved cysteine through the conserved F or W. Each record gives: J gene, CDR3 length, V gene, clone size, CDR3 protein. Expanded clones are given a class, and other clones once, few, many or no size at all.

J: TRBJ2-2
length: 19
V: TRBV7-9
size: once
CDR3: CASSARLAGGPKNTGELFF

J: TRBJ1-5
length: 16
V: TRBV7-8
size: few
CDR3: CASSRRQGSENQPQHF

J: TRBJ1-1
length: 13
V: TRBV30
size: NA
CDR3: CAWTGTSNTEAFF

J: TRBJ2-1
length: 15
V: TRBV19
size: NA
CDR3: CASSTPSGSRIEQFF

J: TRBJ2-7
length: 16
V: TRBV28
size: NA
CDR3: CASSSQQSGTTYEQYF

J: TRBJ1-2
length: 13
V: TRBV30
size: few
CDR3: CAWSRAGGYGYTF

J: TRBJ2-1
length: 14
V: TRBV5-4
size: NA
CDR3: CASSLEAASNEQFF

J: TRBJ2-1
length: 16
V: TRBV4-3
size: few
CDR3: CASSQGTGQLYNEQFF

J: TRBJ2-1
length: 15
V: TRBV7-6
size: NA
CDR3: CASSSLLRGNNEQFF

J: TRBJ2-7
length: 13
V: TRBV6-5
size: few
CDR3: CASRNTGAREQYF

J: TRBJ2-5
length: 14
V: TRBV7-2
size: NA
CDR3: CASSLAGAKETQYF

J: TRBJ2-7
length: 14
V: TRBV5-1
size: few
CDR3: CASSLGDRGDEQYF

J: TRBJ2-3
length: 15
V: TRBV19
size: few
CDR3: CASSIRDRSTDTQYF

J: TRBJ2-2
length: 16
V: TRBV5-4
size: NA
CDR3: CASSLLAGGPGGELFF

J: TRBJ2-2
length: 13
V: TRBV29-1
size: few
CDR3: CSLRAGGMGELFF

J: TRBJ2-7
length: 14
V: TRBV7-2
size: NA
CDR3: CASSLQQASYEQYF

J: TRBJ2-1
length: 14
V: TRBV7-9
size: NA
CDR3: CASTSPDYAHEQFF

J: TRBJ2-7
length: 17
V: TRBV27
size: once
CDR3: CASGPLMTSGPSYEQYF

J: TRBJ2-1
length: 15
V: TRBV15
size: NA
CDR3: CATSRTGSSYNEQFF

J: TRBJ2-7
length: 15
V: TRBV27
size: once
CDR3: CASSFWDRGRYEQYF

J: TRBJ1-5
length: 12
V: TRBV7-2
size: NA
CDR3: CASGQGFQPQHF

J: TRBJ2-1
length: 13
V: TRBV7-9
size: few
CDR3: CASSPTAYNEQFF

J: TRBJ2-3
length: 13
V: TRBV9
size: few
CDR3: CATGQGSTDTQYF

J: TRBJ2-1
length: 17
V: TRBV30
size: NA
CDR3: CAWSIRLGQGGRDEQFF

J: TRBJ2-7
length: 14
V: TRBV15
size: few
CDR3: CATRRSGYSYEQYF

J: TRBJ2-7
length: 13
V: TRBV5-1
size: few
CDR3: CASSLDSPNEQYF

J: TRBJ2-7
length: 11
V: TRBV4-2
size: few
CDR3: CASSLGVGQYF

J: TRBJ2-3
length: 12
V: TRBV29-1
size: NA
CDR3: CSGLAERDTQYF

J: TRBJ2-1
length: 17
V: TRBV9
size: few
CDR3: CASSPLPGQGAGNEQFF

J: TRBJ2-5
length: 14
V: TRBV5-6
size: few
CDR3: CASSSDRSQETQYF

J: TRBJ2-2
length: 14
V: TRBV9
size: few
CDR3: CASRESLGTGELFF

J: TRBJ1-2
length: 11
V: TRBV28
size: few
CDR3: CATSENYGYTF

J: TRBJ2-7
length: 14
V: TRBV9
size: NA
CDR3: CASSTVSTLTEQYF

J: TRBJ2-3
length: 15
V: TRBV4-2
size: NA
CDR3: CASSQPGTSVGTQYF

J: TRBJ2-5
length: 15
V: TRBV7-9
size: NA
CDR3: CASSLAAGVQETQYF

J: TRBJ1-2
length: 15
V: TRBV5-1
size: few
CDR3: CASSLRPTGGNGYTF

J: TRBJ1-5
length: 14
V: TRBV28
size: NA
CDR3: CASGGTVGNQPQHF

J: TRBJ2-5
length: 18
V: TRBV5-8
size: NA
CDR3: CASSTGRRLAGRKETQYF

J: TRBJ2-7
length: 14
V: TRBV18
size: few
CDR3: CASSPQTGWYEQYF

J: TRBJ2-5
length: 15
V: TRBV7-9
size: few
CDR3: CASRGGLGLKETQYF

J: TRBJ2-2
length: 14
V: TRBV29-1
size: few
CDR3: CSVEAGGTTGELFF

J: TRBJ2-7
length: 15
V: TRBV4-3
size: few
CDR3: CASSQEGTGPYEQYF

J: TRBJ2-3
length: 16
V: TRBV15
size: few
CDR3: CATSRDGLAGADTQYF

J: TRBJ2-4
length: 15
V: TRBV7-2
size: few
CDR3: CASSLGLPGENIQYF

J: TRBJ2-2
length: 14
V: TRBV7-9
size: few
CDR3: CASSLGTDTGELFF

J: TRBJ2-2
length: 16
V: TRBV18
size: NA
CDR3: CASSPTRTGYTGELFF

J: TRBJ2-5
length: 15
V: TRBV19
size: NA
CDR3: CASSSDRDRRETQYF

J: TRBJ2-1
length: 16
V: TRBV4-2
size: NA
CDR3: CASSQQREGSYNEQFF

J: TRBJ2-2
length: 17
V: TRBV5-1
size: few
CDR3: CASSSTIQLAVRGELFF

J: TRBJ1-1
length: 14
V: TRBV4-1
size: few
CDR3: CASRLGTGQGEAFF